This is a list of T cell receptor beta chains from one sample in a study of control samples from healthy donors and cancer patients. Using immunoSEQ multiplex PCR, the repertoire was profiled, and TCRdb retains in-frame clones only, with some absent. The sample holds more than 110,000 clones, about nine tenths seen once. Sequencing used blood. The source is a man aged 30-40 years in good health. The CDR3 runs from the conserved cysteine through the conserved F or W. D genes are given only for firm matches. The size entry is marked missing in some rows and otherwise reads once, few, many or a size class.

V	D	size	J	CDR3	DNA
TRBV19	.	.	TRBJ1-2	CASSIDHYYGYTF	TGTGCCAGTAGTATAGATCATTATTATGGCTACACCTTC
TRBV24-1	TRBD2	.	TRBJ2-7	CATSDRWGSGIDEQYF	TGTGCCACCAGTGATCGATGGGGTAGCGGGATTGACGAGCAGTACTTC
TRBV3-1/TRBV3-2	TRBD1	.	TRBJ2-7	CASAHGTGTEQYF	TGTGCCAGCGCGCACGGGACAGGGACCGAGCAGTACTTC
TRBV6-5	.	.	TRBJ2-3	CASSLMRASTDTQYF	TGTGCCAGCAGCCTCATGCGGGCAAGCACAGATACGCAGTATTTT
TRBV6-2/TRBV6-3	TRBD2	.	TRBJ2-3	CASSFQPGLAGPSTDTQYF	TGTGCCAGCAGTTTCCAACCGGGACTAGCGGGTCCTAGCACAGATACGCAGTATTTT
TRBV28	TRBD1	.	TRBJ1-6	CASSLGQGVSPLHF	TGTGCCAGCAGTTTAGGACAGGGGGTTTCACCCCTCCACTTT
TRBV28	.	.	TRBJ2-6	CASSLSGANVLTF	TGTGCCAGCAGTTTAAGTGGGGCCAACGTCCTGACTTTC
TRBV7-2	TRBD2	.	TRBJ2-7	CASSLPSGRSSYEQYF	TGTGCCAGCAGCTTACCTAGCGGGAGGAGCTCCTACGAGCAGTACTTC
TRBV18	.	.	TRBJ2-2	CASSPPLGGTGELFF	TGTGCCAGCTCACCACCCCTAGGAGGCACCGGGGAGCTGTTTTTT
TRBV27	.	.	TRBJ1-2	CASSLRGGYGYTF	TGTGCCAGCAGTTTGAGAGGGGGCTATGGCTACACCTTC
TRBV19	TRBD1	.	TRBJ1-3	CASSPTGTGVDGNTIYF	TGTGCCAGTAGCCCAACCGGGACAGGGGTTGATGGAAACACCATATATTTT
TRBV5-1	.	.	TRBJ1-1	CASSFGGDTEAFF	TGCGCCAGCAGCTTTGGGGGTGATACTGAAGCTTTCTTT
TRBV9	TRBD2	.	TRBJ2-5	CASSSGLAMEETQYF	TGTGCCAGTTCTTCCGGACTAGCGATGGAAGAGACCCAGTACTTC
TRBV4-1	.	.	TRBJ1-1	CASSQRTAKNTEAFF	TGCGCCAGCAGCCAAAGGACAGCGAAGAACACTGAAGCTTTCTTT
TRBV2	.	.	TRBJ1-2	CASSGTLGRLNYGYTF	TGTGCCAGCAGTGGGACGCTTGGAAGATTGAACTATGGCTACACCTTC
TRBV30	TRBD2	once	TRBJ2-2	CAWSAMGGFSTGELFF	TGTGCCTGGAGTGCCATGGGGGGGTTTTCCACCGGGGAGCTGTTTTTT
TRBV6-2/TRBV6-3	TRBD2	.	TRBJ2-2	CASSPTSAGELFF	TGTGCCAGCAGTCCGACTAGCGCGGGGGAGCTGTTTTTT
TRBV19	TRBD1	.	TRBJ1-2	CASSTGGHTNYGYTF	TGTGCCAGTAGTACAGGGGGACACACTAACTATGGCTACACCTTC
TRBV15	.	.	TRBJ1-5	CATSRPGETNQPQHF	TGTGCCACCAGCAGACCAGGGGAAACCAATCAGCCCCAGCATTTT
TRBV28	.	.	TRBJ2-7	CASSLPSHKYEQYF	TGTGCCAGCAGTTTACCCAGTCACAAATACGAGCAGTACTTC
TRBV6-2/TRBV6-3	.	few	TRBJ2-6	CASSYQGSSGANVLTF	TGTGCCAGCAGTTACCAAGGCAGCTCTGGGGCCAACGTCCTGACTTTC
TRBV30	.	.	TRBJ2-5	CAWSPGKQETQYF	TGTGCCTGGAGTCCAGGGAAACAAGAGACCCAGTACTTC
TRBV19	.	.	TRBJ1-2	CASSPGAQNYGYTF	TGTGCCAGTAGTCCCGGGGCACAAAACTATGGCTACACCTTC
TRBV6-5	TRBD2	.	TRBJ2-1	CASSYLAGGNNEQFF	TGTGCCAGCAGTTACTTAGCGGGAGGTAACAATGAGCAGTTCTTC
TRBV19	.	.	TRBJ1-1	CASSVNRAEAFF	TGTGCCAGTAGTGTCAACAGGGCTGAAGCTTTCTTT
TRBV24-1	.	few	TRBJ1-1	CATSSRDEAFF	TGTGCCACCAGTTCTCGGGATGAAGCTTTCTTT
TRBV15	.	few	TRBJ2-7	CATSRDNGPSREQYF	TGTGCCACCAGCAGAGATAACGGCCCTTCTAGGGAGCAGTACTTC
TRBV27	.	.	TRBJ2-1	CASSLNRVDNEQFF	TGTGCCAGCAGTCTAAACAGGGTAGACAATGAGCAGTTCTTC
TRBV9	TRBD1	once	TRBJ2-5	CASSVQTGPETQYF	TGTGCCAGCAGCGTGCAGACAGGGCCGGAGACCCAGTACTTC
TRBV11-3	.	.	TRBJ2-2	CASSPTQWGGRNTGELFF	TGTGCCAGCAGCCCGACCCAATGGGGGGGCCGGAACACCGGGGAGCTGTTTTTT
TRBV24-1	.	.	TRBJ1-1	CATSDLKYTEAFF	TGTGCCACCAGTGATCTCAAGTACACTGAAGCTTTCTTT
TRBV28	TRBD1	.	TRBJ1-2	CASSGQGSWGLHAF	TGTGCCAGCAGTGGACAGGGGTCTTGGGGGCTACACGCCTTC
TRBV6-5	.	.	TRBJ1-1	CASSYLSQTEAFF	TGTGCCAGCAGTTACCTATCCCAGACTGAAGCTTTCTTT
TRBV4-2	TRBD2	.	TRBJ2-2	CASSQRNLREVTGELFF	TGTGCCAGCAGCCAACGTAACTTGCGGGAGGTCACCGGGGAGCTGTTTTTT
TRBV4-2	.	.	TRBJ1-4	CASSQIDSATNEKLFF	TGTGCCAGCAGCCAGATCGACAGCGCAACTAATGAAAAACTGTTTTTT
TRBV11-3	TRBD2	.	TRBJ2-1	CASSLVLADHNEQFF	TGTGCCAGCAGCTTAGTACTAGCGGACCACAATGAGCAGTTCTTC
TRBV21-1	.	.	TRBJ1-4	CASRPGRKVAGALNEKLFF	TGTGCCAGCAGGCCAGGACGAAAGGTGGCAGGAGCTCTGAATGAAAAACTGTTTTTT
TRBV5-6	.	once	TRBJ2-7	CASSPTGTYEQYF	TGTGCCAGCAGCCCGACAGGTACCTACGAGCAGTACTTC
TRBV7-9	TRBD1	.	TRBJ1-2	CASSLGGQGAIYGYTF	TGTGCCAGCAGCCTAGGTGGACAGGGGGCCATCTATGGCTACACCTTC
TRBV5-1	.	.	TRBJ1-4	CASSSFTNEKLFF	TGCGCCAGCAGCTCATTCACTAATGAAAAACTGTTTTTT
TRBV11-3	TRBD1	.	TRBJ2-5	CASSPRDSYQETQYF	TGTGCCAGCAGCCCCCGGGACAGCTACCAAGAGACCCAGTACTTC
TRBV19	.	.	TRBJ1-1	CASSIGRGTEAFF	TGTGCCAGTAGTATAGGCAGGGGCACTGAAGCTTTCTTT
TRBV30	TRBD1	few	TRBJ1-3	CAWSPDRVDGNTIYF	TGTGCCTGGAGTCCCGACAGGGTGGACGGAAACACCATATATTTT
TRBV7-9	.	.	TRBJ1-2	CASSLLQENNYGYTF	TGTGCCAGCAGCTTATTACAGGAAAATAACTATGGCTACACCTTC
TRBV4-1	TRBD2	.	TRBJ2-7	CASSQGGRLYEQYF	TGCGCCAGCAGCCAGGGCGGGAGGTTATACGAGCAGTACTTC